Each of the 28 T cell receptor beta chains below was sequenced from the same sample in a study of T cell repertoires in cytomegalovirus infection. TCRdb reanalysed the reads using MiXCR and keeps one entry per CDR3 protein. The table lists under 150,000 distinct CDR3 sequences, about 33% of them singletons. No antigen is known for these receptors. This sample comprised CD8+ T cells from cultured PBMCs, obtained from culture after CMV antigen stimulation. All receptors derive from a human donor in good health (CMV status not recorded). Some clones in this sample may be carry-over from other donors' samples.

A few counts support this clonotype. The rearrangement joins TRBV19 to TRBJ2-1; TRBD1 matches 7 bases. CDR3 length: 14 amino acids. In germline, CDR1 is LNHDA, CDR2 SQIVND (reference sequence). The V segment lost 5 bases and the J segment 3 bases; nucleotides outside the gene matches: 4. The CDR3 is CASSWRQGYNEQFF. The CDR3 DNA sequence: TGTGCCAGTAGTTGGCGACAGGGCTACAATGAGCAGTTCTTC.

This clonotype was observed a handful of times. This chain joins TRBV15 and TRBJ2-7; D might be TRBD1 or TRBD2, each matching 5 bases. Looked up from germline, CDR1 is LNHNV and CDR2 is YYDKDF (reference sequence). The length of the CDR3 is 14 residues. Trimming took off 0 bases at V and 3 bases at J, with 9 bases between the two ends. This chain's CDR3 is CATSRDLGVYEQYF. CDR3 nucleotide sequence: TGTGCCACCAGCAGAGATTTGGGGGTCTACGAGCAGTACTTC. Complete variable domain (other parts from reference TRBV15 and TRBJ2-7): DAMVIQNPRYQVTQFGKPVTLSCSQTLNHNVMYWYQQKSSQAPKLLFHYYDKDFNNEADTPDNFQSRRPNTSFCFLDIRSPGLGDTAMYLCATSRDLGVYEQYFGPGTRLTVT.

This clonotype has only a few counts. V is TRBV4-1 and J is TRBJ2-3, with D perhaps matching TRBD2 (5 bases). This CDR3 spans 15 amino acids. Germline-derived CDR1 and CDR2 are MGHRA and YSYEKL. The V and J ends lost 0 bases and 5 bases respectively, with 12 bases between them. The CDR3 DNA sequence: TGCGCCAGCAGCCAAGATCGGGGTAGCTTAGATACGCAGTATTTT. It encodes CASSQDRGSLDTQYF.

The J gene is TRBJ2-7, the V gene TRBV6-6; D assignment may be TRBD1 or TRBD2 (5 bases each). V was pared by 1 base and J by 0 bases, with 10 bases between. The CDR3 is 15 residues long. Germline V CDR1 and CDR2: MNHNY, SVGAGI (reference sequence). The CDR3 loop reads CASSYFQGASYEQYF. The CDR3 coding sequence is TGTGCCAGCAGTTACTTTCAGGGAGCCTCCTACGAGCAGTACTTC.

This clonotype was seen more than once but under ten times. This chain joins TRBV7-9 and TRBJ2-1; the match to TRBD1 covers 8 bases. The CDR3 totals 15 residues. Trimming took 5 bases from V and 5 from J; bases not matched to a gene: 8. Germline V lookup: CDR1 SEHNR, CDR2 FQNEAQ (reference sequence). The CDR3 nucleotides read TGTGCCAGCAGCACGACAGGGGTCGGGCACAATGAGCAGTTCTTC. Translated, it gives CASSTTGVGHNEQFF.

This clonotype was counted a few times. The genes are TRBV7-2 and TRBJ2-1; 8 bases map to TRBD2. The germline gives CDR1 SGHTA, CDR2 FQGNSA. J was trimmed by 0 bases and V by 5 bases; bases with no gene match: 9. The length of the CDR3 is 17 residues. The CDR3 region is CASSETKAGDSYNEQFF. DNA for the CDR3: TGTGCCAGCAGCGAGACCAAAGCGGGGGACTCCTACAATGAGCAGTTCTTC.

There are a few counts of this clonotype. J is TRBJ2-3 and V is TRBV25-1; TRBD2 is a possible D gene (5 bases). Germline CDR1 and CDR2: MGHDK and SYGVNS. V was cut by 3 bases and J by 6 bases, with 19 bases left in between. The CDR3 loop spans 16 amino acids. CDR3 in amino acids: CASSDYIAPSWDTQYF. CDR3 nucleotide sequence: TGTGCCAGCAGTGATTATATAGCGCCGAGCTGGGATACGCAGTATTTT.

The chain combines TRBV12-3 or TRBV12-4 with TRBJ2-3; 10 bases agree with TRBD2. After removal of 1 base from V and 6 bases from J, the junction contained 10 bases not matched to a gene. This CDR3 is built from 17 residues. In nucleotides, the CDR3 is TGTGCCAGCAGTTTAGGAGACGAGCGGGGGGGCCCCGATACGCAGTATTTT. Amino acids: CASSLGDERGGPDTQYF.

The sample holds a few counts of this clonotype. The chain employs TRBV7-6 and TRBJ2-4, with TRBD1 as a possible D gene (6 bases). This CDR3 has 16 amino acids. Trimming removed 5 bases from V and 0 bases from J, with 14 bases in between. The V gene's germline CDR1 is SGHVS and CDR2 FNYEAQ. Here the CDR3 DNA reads TGTGCCAGCAGCGGACGGGACACCCTAGCCAAAAACATTCAGTACTTC. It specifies CASSGRDTLAKNIQYF.

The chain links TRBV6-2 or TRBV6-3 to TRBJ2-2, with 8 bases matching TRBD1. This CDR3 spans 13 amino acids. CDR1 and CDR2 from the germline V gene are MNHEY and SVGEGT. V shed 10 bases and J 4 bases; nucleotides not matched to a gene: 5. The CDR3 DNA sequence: TGTGCCACCCAGGGGGCATCCACCGGGGAGCTGTTTTTT. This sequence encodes CATQGASTGELFF.

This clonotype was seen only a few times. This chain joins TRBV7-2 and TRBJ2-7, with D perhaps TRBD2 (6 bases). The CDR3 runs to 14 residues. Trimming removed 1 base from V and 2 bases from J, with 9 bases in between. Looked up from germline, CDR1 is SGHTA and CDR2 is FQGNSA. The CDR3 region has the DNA TGTGCCAGCAGCTTAGAACCGGGGGCCTACGAGCAGTACTTC. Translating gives CASSLEPGAYEQYF.

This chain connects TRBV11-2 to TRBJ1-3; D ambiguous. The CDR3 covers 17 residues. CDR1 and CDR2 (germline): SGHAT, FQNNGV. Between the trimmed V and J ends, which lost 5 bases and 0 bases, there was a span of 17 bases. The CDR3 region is CASSPGRIQSSGNTIYF. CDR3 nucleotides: TGTGCCAGCAGCCCAGGACGCATCCAGAGCTCTGGAAACACCATATATTTT.

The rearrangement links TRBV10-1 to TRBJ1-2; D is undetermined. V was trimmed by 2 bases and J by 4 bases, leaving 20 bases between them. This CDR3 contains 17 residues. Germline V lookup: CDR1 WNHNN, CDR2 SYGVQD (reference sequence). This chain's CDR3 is CASSEGPRQPLVYGYTF. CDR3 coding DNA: TGCGCCAGCAGTGAGGGACCACGGCAACCACTGGTCTATGGCTACACCTTC.

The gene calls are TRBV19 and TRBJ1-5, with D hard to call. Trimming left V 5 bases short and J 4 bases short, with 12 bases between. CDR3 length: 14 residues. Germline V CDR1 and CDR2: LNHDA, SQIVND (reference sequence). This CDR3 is CASSPPQANQPQHF. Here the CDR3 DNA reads TGTGCCAGTAGTCCTCCCCAGGCGAATCAGCCCCAGCATTTT.

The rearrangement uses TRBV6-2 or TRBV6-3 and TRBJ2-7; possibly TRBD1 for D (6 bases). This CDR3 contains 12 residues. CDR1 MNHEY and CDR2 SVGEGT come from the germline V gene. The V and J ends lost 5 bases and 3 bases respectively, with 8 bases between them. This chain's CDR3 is CASSHRVYEQYF. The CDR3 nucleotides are TGTGCCAGCAGTCACAGGGTCTACGAGCAGTACTTC.

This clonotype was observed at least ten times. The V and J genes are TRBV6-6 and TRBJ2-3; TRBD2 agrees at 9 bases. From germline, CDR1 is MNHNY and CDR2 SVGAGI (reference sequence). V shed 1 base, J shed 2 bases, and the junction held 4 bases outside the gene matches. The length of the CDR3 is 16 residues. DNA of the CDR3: TGTGCCAGCAGTTACTTGGCGGGGGGGACCACAGATACGCAGTATTTT. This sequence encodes CASSYLAGGTTDTQYF.

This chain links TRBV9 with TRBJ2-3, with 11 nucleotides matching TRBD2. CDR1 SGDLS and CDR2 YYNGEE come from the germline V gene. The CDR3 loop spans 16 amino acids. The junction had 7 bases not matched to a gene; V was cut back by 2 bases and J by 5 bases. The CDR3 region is CASSVSGGAWGDTQYF. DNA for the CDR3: TGTGCCAGCAGCGTTAGCGGGGGGGCCTGGGGAGATACGCAGTATTTT.

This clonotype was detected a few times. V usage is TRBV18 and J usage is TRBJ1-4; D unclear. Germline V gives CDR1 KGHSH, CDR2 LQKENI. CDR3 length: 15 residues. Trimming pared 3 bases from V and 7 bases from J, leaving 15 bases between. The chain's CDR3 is CASSPAPFVGEKLFF. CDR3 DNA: TGTGCCAGCTCACCGGCCCCCTTCGTGGGTGAAAAACTGTTTTTT.

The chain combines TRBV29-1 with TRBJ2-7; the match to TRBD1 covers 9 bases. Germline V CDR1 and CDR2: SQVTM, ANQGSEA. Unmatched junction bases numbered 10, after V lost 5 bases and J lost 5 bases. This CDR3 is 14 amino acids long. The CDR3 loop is CSVPAGQGYHEQYF. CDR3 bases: TGCAGCGTTCCGGCAGGACAGGGGTACCACGAGCAGTACTTC.

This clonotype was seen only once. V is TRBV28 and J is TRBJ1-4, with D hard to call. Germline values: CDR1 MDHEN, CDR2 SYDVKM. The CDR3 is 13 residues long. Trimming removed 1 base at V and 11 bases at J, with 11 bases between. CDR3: CASSLSVLRKLFF. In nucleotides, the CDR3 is TGTGCCAGCAGTTTATCGGTCCTACGCAAACTGTTTTTT.

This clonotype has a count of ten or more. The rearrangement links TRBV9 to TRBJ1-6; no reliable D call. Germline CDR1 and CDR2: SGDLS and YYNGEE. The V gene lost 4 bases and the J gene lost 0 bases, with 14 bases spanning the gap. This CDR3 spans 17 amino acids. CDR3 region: CASSIGPFISYNSPLHF. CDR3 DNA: TGTGCCAGCAGCATAGGACCTTTCATCTCCTATAATTCACCCCTCCACTTT.

The CDR3 coding sequence is TGTGCCAGCAGTTCCAGCGTGCAGTCTTGGGGGACCCAGTACTTC. Translated, it gives CASSSSVQSWGTQYF. This chain connects TRBV12-3 or TRBV12-4 to TRBJ2-5; D uncertain. V lost 4 bases to trimming and J lost 7 bases, with 19 bases between them. The CDR3 is 15 residues long.

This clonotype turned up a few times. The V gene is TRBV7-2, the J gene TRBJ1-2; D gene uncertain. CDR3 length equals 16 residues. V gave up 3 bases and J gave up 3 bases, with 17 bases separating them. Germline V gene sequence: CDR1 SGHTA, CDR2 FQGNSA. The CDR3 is CASSLGKRPLHYGYTF. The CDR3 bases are TGTGCCAGCAGCTTGGGTAAAAGACCGCTCCACTATGGCTACACCTTC.

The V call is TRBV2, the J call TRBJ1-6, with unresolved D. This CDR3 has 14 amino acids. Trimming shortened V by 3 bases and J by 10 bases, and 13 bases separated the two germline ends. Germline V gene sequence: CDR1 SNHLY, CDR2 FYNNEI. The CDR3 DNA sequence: TGTGCCAGCAGTGAGGAGGGAATCCTCTCACCCCTCCACTTT. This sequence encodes CASSEEGILSPLHF.

The CDR3 is CSARPPGTYEQYF. The CDR3 DNA sequence: TGCAGTGCTAGACCTCCAGGGACCTACGAGCAGTACTTC. The chain combines TRBV20-1 with TRBJ2-7; possibly TRBD1 for D (5 bases). V was shortened by 2 bases and J by 2 bases, with 10 bases between the two germline ends. Looked up from germline, CDR1 is DFQATT and CDR2 is SNEGSKA (reference sequence). There are 13 residues in the CDR3.

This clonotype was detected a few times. The DNA of the CDR3 is TGTGCCACGGGACAGGGGGCAGATACGCAGTATTTT. Protein sequence: CATGQGADTQYF. The rearrangement links TRBV7-9 to TRBJ2-3, with 11 bases that match TRBD1. The germline V gene has CDR1 SEHNR and CDR2 FQNEAQ (reference sequence). This CDR3 comprises 12 residues. After removal of 10 bases from V and 4 bases from J, the junction contained 1 base not matched to a gene.

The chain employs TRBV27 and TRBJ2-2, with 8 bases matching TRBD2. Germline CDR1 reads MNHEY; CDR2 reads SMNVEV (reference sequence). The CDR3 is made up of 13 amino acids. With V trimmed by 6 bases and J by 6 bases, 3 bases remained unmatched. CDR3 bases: TGTGCCAGCAGCCGGGGGGGGCCCGGGGAGCTGTTTTTT. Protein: CASSRGGPGELFF.

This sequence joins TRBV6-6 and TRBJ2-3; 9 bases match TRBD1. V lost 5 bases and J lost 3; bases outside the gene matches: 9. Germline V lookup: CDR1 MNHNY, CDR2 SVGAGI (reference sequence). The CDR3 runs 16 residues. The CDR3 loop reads CASSLLFGTGTDTQYF. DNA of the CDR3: TGTGCCAGCAGTCTCCTTTTCGGGACAGGGACAGATACGCAGTATTTT.